These 25 T cell receptor beta chains came from one sample sequenced in a study of cytomegalovirus exposure and HLA in healthy donors. This PCR relied on a set of 60 Vbeta primers and 13 Jbeta primers. The method was immunoSEQ multiplex PCR; TCRdb's version includes in-frame clones alone and lacks a portion of them. The sample lists 250,000 to 350,000 clones, about nine tenths occurring once. Input material: PBMCs. These receptors all come from a man between 40 and 49 years old in good health and CMV-seropositive.

The chain combines TRBV27 with TRBJ1-1, with a weak D call TRBD1 (5 bases). The CDR3 has 14 residues. V dropped 6 bases and J dropped 1 base, with 12 bases sitting between them. Germline CDR1 is MNHEY and CDR2 is SMNVEV (reference sequence). The CDR3: CASRWGVANTEAFF. In DNA, the CDR3 is TGTGCCAGCAGGTGGGGGGTAGCGAACACTGAAGCTTTCTTT.

In regard to this clone: Other DNA sequences of this sample code for an identical CDR3. V is TRBV2 and J is TRBJ1-2, with TRBD1 identical over 8 bases. With 6 bases clipped from V and 6 bases from J, the junction kept 6 bases outside the gene matches. Germline V gene lookup returns CDR1 SNHLY and CDR2 FYNNEI. The CDR3 sequence is 13 residues long. The DNA of the CDR3 is TGTGCCAGCAGACCCGGGACAGGAAATGGCTACACCTTC. It yields the protein CASRPGTGNGYTF.

The rearrangement joins TRBV18 to TRBJ2-1, with a possible D match to TRBD2 (6 bases). Germline CDR1 is KGHSH and CDR2 is LQKENI. The CDR3 has 15 residues. V was clipped by 2 bases and J by 7 bases, with 15 bases between them. CDR3 nucleotides: TGTGCCAGCTCACCATCGCCTAGCGCACGGAATGAGCAGTTCTTC. As protein: CASSPSPSARNEQFF. Full variable domain (remainder filled in from reference TRBV18 and TRBJ2-1): NAGVMQNPRHLVRRRGQEARLRCSPMKGHSHVYWYRQLPEEGLKFMVYLQKENIIDESGMPKERFSAEFPKEGPSILRIQQVVRGDSAAYFCASSPSPSARNEQFFGPGTRLTVL.

This chain links TRBV28 with TRBJ1-5; possibly TRBD1 for D (5 bases). The CDR3 sequence is 17 residues long. The germline V gene has CDR1 MDHEN and CDR2 SYDVKM. V dropped 10 bases and J dropped 2 bases, with 24 bases sitting between them. CDR3 in amino acids: CATSGALAWVGNQPQHF. CDR3 DNA: TGTGCCACAAGTGGGGCCCTCGCCTGGGTTGGCAATCAGCCCCAGCATTTT.

The chain couples TRBV4-3 to TRBJ2-1; D possibly corresponds to TRBD2 (5 bases). In germline, CDR1 is LGHNA, CDR2 YSLEER. V shed 0 bases and J shed 8 bases, with 17 bases lying between them. The CDR3 has 16 residues. CDR3 loop: CASSQDEGSAGDEQFF. CDR3 nucleotide sequence: TGCGCCAGCAGCCAAGATGAGGGCTCGGCGGGTGATGAGCAGTTCTTC.

The rearrangement links TRBV28 to TRBJ2-4; unclear D gene. Looked up from germline, CDR1 is MDHEN and CDR2 is SYDVKM. V was shortened by 7 bases and J by 1 base, with 14 bases between the two germline ends. The CDR3 contains 15 residues. CDR3 amino acids: CASNTLIGAKNIQYF. CDR3 nucleotides: TGTGCCAGCAATACCCTAATCGGGGCCAAAAACATTCAGTACTTC.

Comments on this clone: One junction end disagrees with the germline gene, perhaps due to a read error. The V gene is TRBV29-1, the J gene TRBJ1-3, with TRBD1 matching over 8 bases. CDR1 is SQVTM and CDR2 is ANQGSEA in the germline V gene. The CDR3 spans 14 residues. The DNA for the CDR3 is TGCAGCGTTGGACAGGGGAGTAGTGGAAGCACCATATATTTT. Its translation is CSVGQGSSGSTIYF.

The CDR3 loop is CASSRGTSGANTGELFF. The CDR3 bases are TGTGCCAGCAGCCGAGGGACTAGCGGCGCGAACACCGGGGAGCTGTTTTTT. The chain combines TRBV5-4 with TRBJ2-2, with 11 positions matching TRBD2. The CDR3 is 17 amino acids. The junction had 5 bases not matched to a gene; V was cut back by 4 bases and J by 0 bases. Germline CDR1 and CDR2: SGHNT and YYREEE (reference sequence).

CDR3 protein: CASSSSGSGAQRELFF. The CDR3 bases are TGTGCCAGCAGTTCGTCCGGGTCAGGGGCGCAGAGGGAGCTGTTTTTT. This chain joins TRBV6-6 and TRBJ2-2, with TRBD1 as a possible D gene (6 bases). The CDR3 spans 16 residues. Per the germline V gene, CDR1 is MNHNY and CDR2 is SVGAGI (reference sequence). V was clipped by 4 bases and J by 9 bases, with 21 bases between them.

The chain has TRBV5-5 and TRBJ1-2, with D maybe TRBD1 (6 bases). The germline CDR1 and CDR2 sequences are SGHKS and YYEKEE (reference sequence). The CDR3 has 14 amino acids. Trimming pared 4 bases from V and 6 bases from J, leaving 16 bases between. Written as DNA, the CDR3 is TGTGCCAGCAGCCCGAACAGGGCAGAACATGGCTACACCTTC. It encodes CASSPNRAEHGYTF.

The chain recombines TRBV13 with TRBJ2-3; 11 nucleotides match TRBD1. Germline V gives CDR1 PRHDT, CDR2 FYEKMQ (reference sequence). This CDR3 comprises 19 residues. With V trimmed by 2 bases and J by 3 bases, 13 bases remained unmatched. The CDR3 loop is CASSLFGRTGGEVTDTQYF. The CDR3 bases are TGTGCCAGCAGCTTATTTGGCCGGACAGGGGGCGAGGTTACAGATACGCAGTATTTT.

The rearrangement uses TRBV5-6 and TRBJ2-1; 7 bases fit TRBD2. There are 16 residues in the CDR3. Germline trimming cut 8 bases from V and 8 bases from J; bases unmatched to any gene: 19. Per germline, CDR1 SGHDT and CDR2 YYEEEE. The CDR3 loop is CASSRLGGGDVDEQFF. As DNA, the CDR3 is TGTGCCAGTAGCCGGTTGGGGGGAGGGGACGTAGATGAGCAGTTCTTC. Full variable domain (rest looked up from reference TRBV5-6 and TRBJ2-1): DAGVTQSPTHLIKTRGQQVTLRCSPKSGHDTVSWYQQALGQGPQFIFQYYEEEERQRGNFPDRFSGHQFPNYSSELNVNALLLGDSALYLCASSRLGGGDVDEQFFGPGTRLTVL.

The gene calls are TRBV19 and TRBJ2-7; D is possibly TRBD1 (5 bases). From germline, CDR1 is LNHDA and CDR2 SQIVND (reference sequence). This CDR3 region has 14 residues. V gave up 0 bases and J gave up 2 bases, with 8 bases separating them. The CDR3 loop is CASSIEGRAYEQYF. CDR3 sequence (DNA): TGTGCCAGTAGTATAGAGGGCAGGGCCTACGAGCAGTACTTC.

The J gene is TRBJ2-7, the V gene TRBV5-1, with 9 bases fitting TRBD1. The CDR3 runs to 17 residues. The trim removed 4 bases at V and 0 bases at J, leaving 11 bases unmatched. Germline CDR1 is SGHRS and CDR2 is YFSETQ. The CDR3 sequence is CASSTPGQGRGSYEQYF. CDR3 coding DNA: TGCGCCAGCAGCACACCGGGACAGGGTCGCGGCTCCTACGAGCAGTACTTC.

J is TRBJ2-7 and V is TRBV13, with 8 bases aligning to TRBD1. The CDR3 is 14 amino acids. Germline V CDR1 and CDR2: PRHDT, FYEKMQ (reference sequence). Trimming cost V 5 bases and J 3 bases; bases outside gene matches: 6. In DNA, the CDR3 is TGTGCCAGCAGCGGGCCAGGACAGGGCTACGAGCAGTACTTC. It specifies CASSGPGQGYEQYF.

For the CDR3, the DNA is TGTGCCAGCAGCCCTCAAGAGACCCAGTACTTC. As protein: CASSPQETQYF. The rearrangement joins TRBV11-2 to TRBJ2-5, with D uncertain. Germline CDR1 and CDR2: SGHAT and FQNNGV. V was pared by 5 bases and J by 2 bases, with 3 bases between. The CDR3 runs to 11 residues.

This clone has just one count. V usage is TRBV7-7 and J usage is TRBJ2-3; 14 bases are shared with TRBD2. This CDR3 contains 16 residues. CDR1 and CDR2 from the germline V gene are SSHAT and FNYEAQ (reference sequence). The DNA for the CDR3 is TGTGCAAACACAGGGACTAGCGGGAGAAAGCGAGATACGCAGTATTTT. Translation: CANTGTSGRKRDTQYF.

This chain joins TRBV4-3 and TRBJ2-7; 9 bases map to TRBD1. The CDR3 is made up of 17 amino acids. CDR1 is LGHNA and CDR2 is YSLEER in the germline V gene. J lost 1 base, V lost 5 bases, and 12 bases had no gene match. The CDR3 here is CASSYMSLGQGSYEQYF. The CDR3 DNA reads TGCGCCAGCAGCTATATGTCTTTGGGACAGGGATCCTACGAGCAGTACTTC.

The chain couples TRBV7-8 to TRBJ1-1, with D perhaps matching TRBD1 (6 bases). The length of the CDR3 is 15 residues. Trimming took off 0 bases at V and 5 bases at J, with 13 bases between the two ends. Germline V lookup: CDR1 SGHVS, CDR2 FQNEAQ. For the CDR3, the DNA is TGTGCCAGCAGCTTAGCAGGGACATTAGGGACTGAAGCTTTCTTT. Amino acid sequence: CASSLAGTLGTEAFF.

The V call is TRBV19, the J call TRBJ2-7; 10 bases match TRBD1. With V trimmed by 5 bases and J by 3 bases, 7 bases remained unmatched. This CDR3 has 15 residues. The V gene's germline CDR1 is LNHDA and CDR2 SQIVND (reference sequence). The CDR3 bases are TGTGCCAGTAGTGCAGGGACAGGGGAGGGCTACGAGCAGTACTTC. This sequence encodes CASSAGTGEGYEQYF. Together with reference TRBV19 and TRBJ2-7, the CDR3 gives the full variable domain: DGGITQSPKYLFRKEGQNVTLSCEQNLNHDAMYWYRQDPGQGLRLIYYSQIVNDFQKGDIAEGYSVSREKKESFPLTVTSAQKNPTAFYLCASSAGTGEGYEQYFGPGTRLTVT.

This chain joins TRBV5-1 and TRBJ1-1; TRBD1 is a possible D gene (5 bases). V was pared by 5 bases and J by 5 bases, with 19 bases between. The V gene's germline CDR1 is SGHRS and CDR2 YFSETQ. The length of the CDR3 is 15 residues. This CDR3 is CASRPFRAGKTEAFF. The CDR3 DNA reads TGCGCCAGCAGGCCATTCCGGGCAGGGAAGACTGAAGCTTTCTTT.

This chain links TRBV5-6 with TRBJ2-7, with 8 nucleotides matching TRBD2. The ends lost 3 bases at V and 6 bases at J; junction bases unmatched: 8. Germline values: CDR1 SGHDT, CDR2 YYEEEE. There are 14 residues in the CDR3. CDR3 amino acids: CASSWGAGAVEQYF. CDR3 DNA sequence: TGTGCCAGCAGCTGGGGAGCGGGAGCGGTCGAGCAGTACTTC.

The gene calls are TRBV2 and TRBJ1-2, with a possible D match to TRBD1 (6 bases). Germline lookup yields CDR1 SNHLY and CDR2 FYNNEI. This CDR3 is built from 14 residues. Trimming took off 3 bases at V and 8 bases at J, with 16 bases between the two ends. In DNA form, the CDR3 reads TGTGCCAGCAGTGAGCGACAGGCCCCTTACGGCTACACCTTC. Translating gives CASSERQAPYGYTF.

The chain recombines TRBV2 with TRBJ2-5; D may be TRBD1 (6 bases). Per the germline V gene, CDR1 is SNHLY and CDR2 is FYNNEI. Trimming removed 10 bases from V and 1 base from J, with 13 bases in between. This CDR3 is 13 amino acids long. CDR3 amino acids: CATNRVFQETQYF. The CDR3 DNA sequence: TGTGCCACCAACAGGGTTTTCCAAGAGACCCAGTACTTC.

The rearrangement joins TRBV27 to TRBJ1-4; D remains ambiguous. The CDR3 totals 16 residues. The V gene's germline CDR1 is MNHEY and CDR2 SMNVEV (reference sequence). Trimming removed 3 bases from V and 7 bases from J, with 18 bases in between. Written as DNA, the CDR3 is TGTGCCAGCAGTTTTTTCGCAGCAGCCTCGGGTGAAAAACTGTTTTTT. Its translation is CASSFFAAASGEKLFF.